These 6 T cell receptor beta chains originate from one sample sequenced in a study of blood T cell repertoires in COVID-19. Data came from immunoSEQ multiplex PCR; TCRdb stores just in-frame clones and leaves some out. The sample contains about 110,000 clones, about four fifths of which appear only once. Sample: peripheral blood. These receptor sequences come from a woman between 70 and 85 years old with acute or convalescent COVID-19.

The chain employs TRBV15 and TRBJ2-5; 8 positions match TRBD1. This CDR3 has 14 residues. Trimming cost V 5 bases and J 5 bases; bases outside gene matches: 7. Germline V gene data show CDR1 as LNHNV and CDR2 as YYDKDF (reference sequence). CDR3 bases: TGTGCCACCAGCGGATACAGGGGGTCGGAGACCCAGTACTTC. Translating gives CATSGYRGSETQYF. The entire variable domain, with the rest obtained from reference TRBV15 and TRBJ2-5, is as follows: DAMVIQNPRYQVTQFGKPVTLSCSQTLNHNVMYWYQQKSSQAPKLLFHYYDKDFNNEADTPDNFQSRRPNTSFCFLDIRSPGLGDTAMYLCATSGYRGSETQYFGPGTRLLVL.

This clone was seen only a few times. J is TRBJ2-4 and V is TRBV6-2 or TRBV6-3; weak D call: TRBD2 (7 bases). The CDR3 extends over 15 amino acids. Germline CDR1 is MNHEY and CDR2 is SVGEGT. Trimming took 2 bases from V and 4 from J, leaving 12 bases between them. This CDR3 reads CASSYEGGGKNIQYF. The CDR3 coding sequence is TGTGCCAGCAGTTACGAAGGGGGAGGGAAAAACATTCAGTACTTC.

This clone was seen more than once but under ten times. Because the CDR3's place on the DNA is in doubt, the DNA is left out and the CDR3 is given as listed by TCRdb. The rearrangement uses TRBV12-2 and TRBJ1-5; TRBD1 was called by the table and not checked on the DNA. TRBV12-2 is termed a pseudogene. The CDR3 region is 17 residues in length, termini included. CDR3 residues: CASRLGVGQGSNQPQHF.

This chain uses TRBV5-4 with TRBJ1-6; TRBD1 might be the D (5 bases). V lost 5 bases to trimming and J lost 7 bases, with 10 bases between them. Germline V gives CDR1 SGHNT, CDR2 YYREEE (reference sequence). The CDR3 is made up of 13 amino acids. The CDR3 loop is CASRKTENSPLHF. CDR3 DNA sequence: TGTGCCAGCAGAAAGACAGAGAATTCACCCCTCCACTTT.

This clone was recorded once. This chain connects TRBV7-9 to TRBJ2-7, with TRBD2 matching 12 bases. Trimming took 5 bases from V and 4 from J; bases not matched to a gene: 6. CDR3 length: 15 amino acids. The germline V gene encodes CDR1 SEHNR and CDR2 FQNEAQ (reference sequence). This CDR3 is CASSPPLAGGYEQYF. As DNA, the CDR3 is TGTGCCAGCAGCCCCCCCCTAGCGGGAGGGTACGAGCAGTACTTC.

The CDR3 DNA reads as TGTGCCAGCAGCCTCCGGGACAGGCTCACTGAAGCTTTCTTT. Translating gives CASSLRDRLTEAFF. This chain joins TRBV5-4 and TRBJ1-1, with TRBD1 matching 8 bases. The CDR3 length is 14 residues. Germline trimming cut 4 bases from V and 4 bases from J; bases unmatched to any gene: 6. Germline-derived CDR1 and CDR2 are SGHNT and YYREEE (reference sequence).